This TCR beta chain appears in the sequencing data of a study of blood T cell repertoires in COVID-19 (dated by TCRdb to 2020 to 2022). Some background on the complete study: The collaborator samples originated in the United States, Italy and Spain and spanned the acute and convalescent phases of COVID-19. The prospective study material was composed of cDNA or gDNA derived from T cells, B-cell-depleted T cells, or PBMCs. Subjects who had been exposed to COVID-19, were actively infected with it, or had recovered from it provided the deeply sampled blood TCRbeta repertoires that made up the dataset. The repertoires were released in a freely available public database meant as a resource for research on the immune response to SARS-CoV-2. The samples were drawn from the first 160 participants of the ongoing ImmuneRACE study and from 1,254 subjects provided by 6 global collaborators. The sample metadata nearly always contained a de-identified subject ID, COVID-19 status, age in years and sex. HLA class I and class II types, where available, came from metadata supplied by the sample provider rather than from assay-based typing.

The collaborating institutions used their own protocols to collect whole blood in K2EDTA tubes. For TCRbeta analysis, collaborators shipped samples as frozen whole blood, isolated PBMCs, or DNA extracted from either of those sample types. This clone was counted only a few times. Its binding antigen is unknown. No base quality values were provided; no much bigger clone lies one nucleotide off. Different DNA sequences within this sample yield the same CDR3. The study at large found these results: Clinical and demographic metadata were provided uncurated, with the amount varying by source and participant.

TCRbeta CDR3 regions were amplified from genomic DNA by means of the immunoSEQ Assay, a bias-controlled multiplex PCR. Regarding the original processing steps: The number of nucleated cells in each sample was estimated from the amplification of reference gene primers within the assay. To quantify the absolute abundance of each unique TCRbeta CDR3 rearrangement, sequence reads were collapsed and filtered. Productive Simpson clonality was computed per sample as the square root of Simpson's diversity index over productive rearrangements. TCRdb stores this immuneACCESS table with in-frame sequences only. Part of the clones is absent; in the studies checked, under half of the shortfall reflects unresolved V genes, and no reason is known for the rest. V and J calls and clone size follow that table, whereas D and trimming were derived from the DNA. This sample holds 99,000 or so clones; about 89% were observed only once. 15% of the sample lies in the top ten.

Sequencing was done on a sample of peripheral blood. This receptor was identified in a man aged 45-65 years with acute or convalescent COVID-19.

The DNA is TGTGCCAGCAGCCAAGCTAGCGGGAGGTCCGAGCAGTACTTC. This encodes CASSQASGRSEQYF. The V and J segments used are TRBV3-1 (or the pseudogene TRBV3-2) and TRBJ2-7; TRBD2 matches 11 bases in the middle. The CDR3 goes from the cysteine to the phenylalanine over 14 residues. The kept DNA is CDR3 alone, 42 bases in frame from the first base. V ends up 1 base short and J 6 bases short, with an unmatched junction base count of 2. As encoded in the germline V gene (reference sequence), CDR1 is LGHDT while CDR2 is YNNKEL.